This TCR beta chain was captured by sequencing in a study of CD8 T cells in ankylosing spondylitis. The authors made TCR beta libraries by quantitative 5'-RACE with molecular barcodes. MiXCR, applied by TCRdb to the 5' RACE reads, yields one record per CDR3 protein. In the table there are around 39,000 distinct CDR3 sequences, approximately 17% of which are singletons. Of note for this clonotype: Its antigen is as yet unknown.

Germline-derived CDR1 and CDR2 are SGHDN and FVKESK. This CDR3 spans 13 amino acids. V lost 1 base and J 5 bases, leaving 8 bases between the germline ends. Findings and limits, study-wide: A motif of under ten highly homologous TCR beta variants was seen as apparently characteristic of ankylosing spondylitis blood. Disease-linked clones were reportedly significantly enriched in matched ankylosing spondylitis synovial fluid. The disease-linked clones had a CD8+ phenotype and low blood frequencies.

The V and J genes are TRBV14 and TRBJ2-5; D gene unclear. Sequencing input: blood. The clonotype originates from a male donor with ankylosing spondylitis or in good health (not recorded which). CDR3 sequence (DNA): TGTGCCAGCAGCCAAGTAACTCGGGAGACCCAGTACTTC. It specifies CASSQVTRETQYF.